A selection of T cell receptor beta chains follows, all from one sample in a study of blood T cell repertoires in COVID-19. Libraries were prepared by immunoSEQ multiplex PCR; TCRdb keeps only in-frame clonotypes and omits some of them. The sample yields about 220,000 clones, about four fifths seen once. Sequencing was done on a sample of peripheral blood. These TCRs come from a woman aged 40 to 50 with active or convalescent COVID-19. CDR3s leave out the opening cysteine and the closing phenylalanine or tryptophan. The listing skips clone size in some rows; elsewhere it reads once, few, many or a size class.

V gene: TRBV14; J gene: TRBJ2-7; clone size: NA; CDR3 protein: ASSQGGPPDEQY
V gene: TRBV19; J gene: TRBJ2-3; clone size: NA; CDR3 protein: ASSIDWGTSGTY
V gene: TRBV3-1/TRBV3-2; J gene: TRBJ1-3; clone size: NA; CDR3 protein: ASSQAGSGNTIY
V gene: TRBV2; J gene: TRBJ2-1; clone size: NA; CDR3 protein: ASSPTRNEQF
V gene: TRBV30; J gene: TRBJ2-7; clone size: once; CDR3 protein: AWSIQGAGEQY
V gene: TRBV19; J gene: TRBJ1-4; clone size: few; CDR3 protein: ASRTGRVEKLF
V gene: TRBV2; J gene: TRBJ1-2; clone size: few; CDR3 protein: ASRAETGGYGYT
V gene: TRBV4-1; J gene: TRBJ1-1; clone size: NA; CDR3 protein: ASSRKSGDSLYTEAF
V gene: TRBV3-1/TRBV3-2; J gene: TRBJ2-7; clone size: NA; CDR3 protein: ASSQGLAGGPYEQY
V gene: TRBV2; J gene: TRBJ1-1; clone size: NA; CDR3 protein: ALTRGRETEAF
V gene: TRBV3-1/TRBV3-2; J gene: TRBJ1-1; clone size: NA; CDR3 protein: ASSVDIANTEAF
V gene: TRBV18; J gene: TRBJ1-2; clone size: NA; CDR3 protein: ASSPSGEYGYT
V gene: TRBV24-1; J gene: TRBJ1-2; clone size: NA; CDR3 protein: ATSDPLSYGYT
V gene: TRBV6-5; J gene: TRBJ2-1; clone size: NA; CDR3 protein: ASSYSPGHPNEQF
V gene: TRBV18; J gene: TRBJ1-1; clone size: NA; CDR3 protein: ASSPPDRDPNTEAF
V gene: TRBV5-6; J gene: TRBJ1-1; clone size: NA; CDR3 protein: ASSFSEGFAEAF
V gene: TRBV5-1; J gene: TRBJ2-3; clone size: NA; CDR3 protein: ASSLQPGTGVTDTQY
V gene: TRBV7-2; J gene: TRBJ2-7; clone size: NA; CDR3 protein: ASSLFAGTSGRIEQY
V gene: TRBV6-5; J gene: TRBJ1-5; clone size: few; CDR3 protein: ASSKGRAGQPQH
V gene: TRBV30; J gene: TRBJ2-3; clone size: NA; CDR3 protein: AWSRGAATDTQY
V gene: TRBV27; J gene: TRBJ2-5; clone size: NA; CDR3 protein: ASRRLAGENQETQY
V gene: TRBV4-2; J gene: TRBJ1-4; clone size: NA; CDR3 protein: ASSLNFPGATNEKLF
V gene: TRBV12-3/TRBV12-4; J gene: TRBJ2-1; clone size: NA; CDR3 protein: ASSADSNNEQF
V gene: TRBV3-1/TRBV3-2; J gene: TRBJ1-2; clone size: NA; CDR3 protein: ASSQASQGIYGYT
V gene: TRBV11-3; J gene: TRBJ2-2; clone size: NA; CDR3 protein: ASSLEQENTGELF
V gene: TRBV4-2; J gene: TRBJ1-4; clone size: NA; CDR3 protein: ASSHPGQPNEKLF
V gene: TRBV28; J gene: TRBJ1-5; clone size: NA; CDR3 protein: ASSTFPGRAKGYQPQH
V gene: TRBV2; J gene: TRBJ2-3; clone size: many; CDR3 protein: ASSDVGQGYTDTQY
V gene: TRBV27; J gene: TRBJ2-1; clone size: NA; CDR3 protein: ASSSWTSRNEQF
V gene: TRBV15; J gene: TRBJ1-5; clone size: NA; CDR3 protein: ATSRDRSQAGTNQPQH
V gene: TRBV12-3/TRBV12-4; J gene: TRBJ1-5; clone size: NA; CDR3 protein: ASSRSSLAQH
V gene: TRBV7-9; J gene: TRBJ1-1; clone size: NA; CDR3 protein: ASSPQGSDTEAF
V gene: TRBV2; J gene: TRBJ1-2; clone size: NA; CDR3 protein: ASSEENYGYT
V gene: TRBV18; J gene: TRBJ2-7; clone size: NA; CDR3 protein: ASSPQGQSYEQY
V gene: TRBV27; J gene: TRBJ2-7; clone size: NA; CDR3 protein: ASSGVHSYEQY
V gene: TRBV6-2/TRBV6-3; J gene: TRBJ1-2; clone size: NA; CDR3 protein: ASSYLAGDGYT
V gene: TRBV7-9; J gene: TRBJ1-2; clone size: NA; CDR3 protein: ASSSANRGPVGYT
V gene: TRBV6-6; J gene: TRBJ1-5; clone size: few; CDR3 protein: ASTLQPGQPQH
V gene: TRBV24-1; J gene: TRBJ2-5; clone size: NA; CDR3 protein: ATSDPGSVQETQY
V gene: TRBV28; J gene: TRBJ1-4; clone size: NA; CDR3 protein: ASSLPPRDKLF
V gene: TRBV6-5; J gene: TRBJ1-1; clone size: once; CDR3 protein: ASSYGSIGTGTEAF
V gene: TRBV5-4; J gene: TRBJ2-1; clone size: once; CDR3 protein: ASSLGLAGTDEQF
V gene: TRBV2; J gene: TRBJ1-5; clone size: NA; CDR3 protein: ASSESGDQPQH
V gene: TRBV6-2/TRBV6-3; J gene: TRBJ1-5; clone size: NA; CDR3 protein: ASSPTGPNQPQH